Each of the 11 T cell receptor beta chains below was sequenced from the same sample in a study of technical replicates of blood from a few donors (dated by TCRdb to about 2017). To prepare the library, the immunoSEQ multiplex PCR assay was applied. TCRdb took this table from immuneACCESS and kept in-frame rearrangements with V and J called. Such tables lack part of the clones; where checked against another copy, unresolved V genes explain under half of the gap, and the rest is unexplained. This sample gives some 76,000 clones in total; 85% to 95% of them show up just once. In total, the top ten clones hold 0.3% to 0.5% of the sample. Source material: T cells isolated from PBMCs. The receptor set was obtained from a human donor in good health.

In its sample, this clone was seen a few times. CDR3 protein: CASGTGGRTEAFF. As DNA, the CDR3 is TGTGCCAGTGGGACAGGGGGAAGAACTGAAGCTTTCTTT. The chain has TRBV19 and TRBJ1-1, with TRBD1 identical over 11 bases. Germline loops: CDR1 LNHDA, CDR2 SQIVND (reference sequence). V was clipped by 8 bases and J by 5 bases; unmatched bases: 4. The CDR3 extends over 13 amino acids.

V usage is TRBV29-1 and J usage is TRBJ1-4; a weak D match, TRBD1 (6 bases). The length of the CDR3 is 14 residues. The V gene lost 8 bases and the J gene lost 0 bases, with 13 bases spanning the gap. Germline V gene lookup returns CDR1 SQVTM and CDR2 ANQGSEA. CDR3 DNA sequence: TGCAGCATTCAGAAGGGGGCAACTAATGAAAAACTGTTTTTT. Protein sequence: CSIQKGATNEKLFF.

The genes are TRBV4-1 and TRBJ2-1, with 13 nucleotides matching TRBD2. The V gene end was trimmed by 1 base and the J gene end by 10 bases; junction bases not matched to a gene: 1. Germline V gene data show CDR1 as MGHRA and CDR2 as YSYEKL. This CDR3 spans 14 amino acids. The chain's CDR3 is CASSQGLAGGEQFF. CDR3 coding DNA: TGCGCCAGCAGCCAAGGACTAGCGGGAGGAGAGCAGTTCTTC.

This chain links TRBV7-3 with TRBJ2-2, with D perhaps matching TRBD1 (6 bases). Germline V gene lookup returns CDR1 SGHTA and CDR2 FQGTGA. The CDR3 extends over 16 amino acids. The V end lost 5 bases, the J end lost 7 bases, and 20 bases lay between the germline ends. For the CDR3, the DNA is TGTGCCAGCAGCCCAAGTGTAGGGGGTAATGTCGGGGAGCTGTTTTTT. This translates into CASSPSVGGNVGELFF.

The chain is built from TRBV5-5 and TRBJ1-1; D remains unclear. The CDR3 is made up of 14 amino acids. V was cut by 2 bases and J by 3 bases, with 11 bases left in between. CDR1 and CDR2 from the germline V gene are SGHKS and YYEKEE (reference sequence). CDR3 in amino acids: CASSFSGYDTEAFF. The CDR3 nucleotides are TGTGCCAGCAGCTTCTCCGGGTATGACACTGAAGCTTTCTTT.

The CDR3 coding sequence is TGTGCCAGTAGTATTAAAGGGGGCGGTCAGCCCCAGCATTTT. Residues: CASSIKGGGQPQHF. The gene calls are TRBV19 and TRBJ1-5, with 7 bases matching TRBD1. CDR3 length equals 14 residues. V trimming: 3 bases; J trimming: 6 bases; junction bases outside the gene matches: 5. CDR1 is LNHDA and CDR2 is SQIVND in the germline V gene (reference sequence).

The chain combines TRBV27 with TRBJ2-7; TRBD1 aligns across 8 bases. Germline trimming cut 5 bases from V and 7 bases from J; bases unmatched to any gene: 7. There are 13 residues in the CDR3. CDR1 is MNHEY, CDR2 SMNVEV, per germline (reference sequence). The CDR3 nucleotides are TGTGCCAGCAGTCACTGGACAGGGCAGGAGCAGTACTTC. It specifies CASSHWTGQEQYF.

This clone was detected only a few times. The CDR3 DNA sequence: TGTGCCAGTAGTATAGGCGGAGATACGCAGTATTTT. This translates into CASSIGGDTQYF. The V gene is TRBV19, the J gene TRBJ2-3; the D is unclear. There are 12 residues in the CDR3. Germline CDR1 is LNHDA and CDR2 is SQIVND (reference sequence). The germline V and J ends were trimmed by 1 base and 5 bases, with 4 bases remaining between them.

The CDR3 protein is CASTSGNGEQYF. CDR3 coding DNA: TGTGCCAGCACTAGCGGGAACGGCGAGCAGTACTTC. The chain couples TRBV7-3 to TRBJ2-7; 9 nucleotides agree with TRBD2. From germline, CDR1 is SGHTA and CDR2 FQGTGA. The junction had 4 bases not matched to a gene; V was cut back by 7 bases and J by 6 bases. The CDR3 totals 12 residues. Based on the CDR3 plus reference TRBV7-3 and TRBJ2-7, the full variable domain is GAGVSQTPSNKVTEKGKYVELRCDPISGHTALYWYRQSLGQGPEFLIYFQGTGAADDSGLPNDRFFAVRPEGSVSTLKIQRTERGDSAVYLCASTSGNGEQYFGPGTRLTVT.

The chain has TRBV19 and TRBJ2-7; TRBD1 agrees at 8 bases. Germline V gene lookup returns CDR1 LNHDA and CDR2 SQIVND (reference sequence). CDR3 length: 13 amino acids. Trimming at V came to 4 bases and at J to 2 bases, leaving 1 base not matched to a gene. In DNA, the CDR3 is TGTGCCAGTAGTAGGACAGGGACCTACGAGCAGTACTTC. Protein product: CASSRTGTYEQYF.

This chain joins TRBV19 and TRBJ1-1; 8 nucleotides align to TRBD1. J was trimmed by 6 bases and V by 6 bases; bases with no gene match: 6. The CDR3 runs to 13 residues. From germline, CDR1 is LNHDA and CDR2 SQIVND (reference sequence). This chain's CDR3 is CASSGQGLSEAFF. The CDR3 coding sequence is TGTGCCAGTAGCGGACAGGGTCTCTCTGAAGCTTTCTTT.